The 6 T cell receptor beta chains presented below share a single source sample, sequenced in a study of shared clonotypes between healthy human individuals. Measured with immunoSEQ multiplex PCR; TCRdb has only the in-frame clones, and not every one. This sample has 75,000 to 100,000 clones, with 40% to 55% found just once. Sequencing used PBMCs. The receptors were gathered from a woman between 35 and 50 years old in good health. Some clones in this sample may be carry-over from other donors' samples.

The chain recombines TRBV5-1 with TRBJ2-7, with D perhaps being TRBD1 or TRBD2 (7 bases each). Per germline, CDR1 SGHRS and CDR2 YFSETQ. The CDR3 is 16 residues long. Trimming stripped 0 bases from V and 3 bases from J, with 16 bases between. The CDR3 reads CASSLASGGDYYEQYF. CDR3 nucleotides: TGCGCCAGCAGCTTGGCCTCAGGGGGGGATTACTACGAGCAGTACTTC.

The chain joins TRBV7-2 to TRBJ2-4; the D is unclear. The CDR3 runs 14 residues. CDR1 is SGHTA, CDR2 FQGNSA, per germline. V lost 5 bases, J lost 8 bases, and 16 bases lay in between. Here the CDR3 reads CASSPARSYYIQYF. Written as DNA, the CDR3 is TGTGCCAGCAGCCCGGCCAGGTCGTATTACATTCAGTACTTC.

CDR3 in DNA: TGCAGCGTTGAAGGGACTATCACAGATACGCAGTATTTT. It encodes CSVEGTITDTQYF. This chain links TRBV29-1 with TRBJ2-3, with a tentative D call TRBD2 (6 bases). The V end was cut by 1 base, the J end by 2 bases, with 7 bases between. CDR1 is SQVTM, CDR2 ANQGSEA, per germline. This CDR3 spans 13 amino acids.

The V gene is TRBV7-9, the J gene TRBJ2-6; 9 nucleotides line up with TRBD2. Germline V gene data show CDR1 as SEHNR and CDR2 as FQNEAQ (reference sequence). The V and J ends lost 6 bases and 9 bases, in that order; junction bases with no gene match: 9. This CDR3 comprises 15 residues. As DNA, the CDR3 is TGTGCCAGCAGTTCAGTGACTAGCGGTAACAACGTCCTGACTTTC. This encodes CASSSVTSGNNVLTF.

The sample holds a few counts of this clone. The chain links TRBV27 to TRBJ1-6; no definite D call. Looked up from germline, CDR1 is MNHEY and CDR2 is SMNVEV (reference sequence). V gave up 3 bases and J gave up 5 bases, with 8 bases separating them. The CDR3 is 14 residues long. In DNA form, the CDR3 reads TGTGCCAGCAGTTTTCGGGGTAATAATTCACCCCTCCACTTT. This sequence encodes CASSFRGNNSPLHF.

Details on this clone: This sequence is one base from a far larger clone and is likely a read error. The sample holds other DNA sequences that translate to the same CDR3. V and J are TRBV6-5 and TRBJ2-1, with 7 positions matching TRBD1. After removal of 6 bases from V and 10 bases from J, the junction contained 9 bases not matched to a gene. Germline assignment: CDR1 MNHEY and CDR2 SVGAGI. The length of the CDR3 is 13 residues. The CDR3 sequence: CASSPRQGHEQFF. The CDR3 DNA sequence: TGTGCCAGCAGCCCTAGACAGGGCCACGAGCAGTTCTTC.